This entry features one T cell receptor (beta chain) sequence. There were no patients who had received any treatment before thyroid surgery. This specimen belongs to a study of metastatic and nonmetastatic thyroid tumors. TCRdb re-processed the PCR reads through MiXCR. The sample holds 28,000 or so clones; 16% are singletons and the top ten take approximately 4%. The CDR3 has 12 residues. V lost 5 bases and J 4 bases, leaving 9 bases between the germline ends. Looked up from germline, CDR1 is DFQATT and CDR2 is SNEGSKA (reference sequence). This TCR was recovered from a female donor with papillary thyroid cancer or a benign thyroid nodule (not recorded which). Some clones in this sample may be carry-over from other donors' samples. Sequencing input: blood. The V call is TRBV20-1, the J call TRBJ2-1; D remains ambiguous. The CDR3 spells CSARIYYNEQFF. For the CDR3, the DNA is TGCAGTGCTCGCATCTATTACAATGAGCAGTTCTTC.